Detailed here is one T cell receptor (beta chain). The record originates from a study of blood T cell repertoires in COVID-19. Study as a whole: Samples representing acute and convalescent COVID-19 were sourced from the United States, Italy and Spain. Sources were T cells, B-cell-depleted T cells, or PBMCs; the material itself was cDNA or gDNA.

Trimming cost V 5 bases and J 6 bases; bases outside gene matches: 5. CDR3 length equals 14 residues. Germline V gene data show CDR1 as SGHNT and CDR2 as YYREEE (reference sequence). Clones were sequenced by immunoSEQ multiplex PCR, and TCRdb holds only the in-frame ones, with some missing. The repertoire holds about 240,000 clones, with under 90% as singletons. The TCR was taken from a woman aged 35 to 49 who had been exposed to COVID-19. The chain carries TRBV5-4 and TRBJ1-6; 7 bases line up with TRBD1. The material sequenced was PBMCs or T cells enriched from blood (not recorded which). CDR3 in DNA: TGTGCCAGCAGTTCAGACAGGGCTAATTCACCCCTCCACTTT. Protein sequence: CASSSDRANSPLHF.